This note documents a single T cell receptor (beta chain) sequence. Its specificity is unknown. The source of the sample is a study of T cells in narcolepsy. Assay: immunoSEQ multiplex PCR; the TCRdb copy retains only in-frame clones and omits some. Among almost 25,000 clones, just over 60% were seen once, and the ten largest hold roughly 12%. Findings of the study overall: Comparing one patient's CSF and blood CD4+ clonotypes highlighted HCRT- and TRIB2-specific autoreactive clonotypes. Blood of same and different patients, but not healthy controls, reportedly held recurring autoreactive clonotypes.

The CDR3 has 15 residues. The ends were cut back, 1 base at V and 0 bases at J, with 9 bases in the middle. Germline V gives CDR1 SGHNT, CDR2 YENEEA. This TCR was recovered from a human donor in good health. The chain carries TRBV11-3 and TRBJ2-5, with D possibly TRBD2 on 7 matching bases. Sequencing input: memory (CD45RA-) CD4+ T cells from blood. The CDR3 coding sequence is TGTGCCAGCAGCTTAGGGGGGGGCGACCAAGAGACCCAGTACTTC. Amino acid sequence: CASSLGGGDQETQYF.